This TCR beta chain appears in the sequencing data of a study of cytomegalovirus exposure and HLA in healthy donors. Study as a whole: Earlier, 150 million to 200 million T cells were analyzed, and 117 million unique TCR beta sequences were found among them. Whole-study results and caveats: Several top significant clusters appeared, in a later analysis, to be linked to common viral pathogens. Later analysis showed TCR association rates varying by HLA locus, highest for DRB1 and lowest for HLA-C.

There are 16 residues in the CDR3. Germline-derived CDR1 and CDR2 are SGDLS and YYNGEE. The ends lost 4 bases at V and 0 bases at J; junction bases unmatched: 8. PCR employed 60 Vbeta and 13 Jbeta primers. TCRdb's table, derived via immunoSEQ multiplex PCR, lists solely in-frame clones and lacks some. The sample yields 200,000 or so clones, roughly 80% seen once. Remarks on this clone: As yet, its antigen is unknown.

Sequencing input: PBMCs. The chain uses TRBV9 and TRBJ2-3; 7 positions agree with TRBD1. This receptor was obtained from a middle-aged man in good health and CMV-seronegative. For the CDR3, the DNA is TGTGCCAGCAGCCTTAGGACAGGCACTAGCACAGATACGCAGTATTTT. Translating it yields CASSLRTGTSTDTQYF. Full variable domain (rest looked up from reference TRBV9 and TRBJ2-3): DSGVTQTPKHLITATGQRVTLRCSPRSGDLSVYWYQQSLDQGLQFLIQYYNGEERAKGNILERFSAQQFPDLHSELNLSSLELGDSALYFCASSLRTGTSTDTQYFGPGTRLTVL.